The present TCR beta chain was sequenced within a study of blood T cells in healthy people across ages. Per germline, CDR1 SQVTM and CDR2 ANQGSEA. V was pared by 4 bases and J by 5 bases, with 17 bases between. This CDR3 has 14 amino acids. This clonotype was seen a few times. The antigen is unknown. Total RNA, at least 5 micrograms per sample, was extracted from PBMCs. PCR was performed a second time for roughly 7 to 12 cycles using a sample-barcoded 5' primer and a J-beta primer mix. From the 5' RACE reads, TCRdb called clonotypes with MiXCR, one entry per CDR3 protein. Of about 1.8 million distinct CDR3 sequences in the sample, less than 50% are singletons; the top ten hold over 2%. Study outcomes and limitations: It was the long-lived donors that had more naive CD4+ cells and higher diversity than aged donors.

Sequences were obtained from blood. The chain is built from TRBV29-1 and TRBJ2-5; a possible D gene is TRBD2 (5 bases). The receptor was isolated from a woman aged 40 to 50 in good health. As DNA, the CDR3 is TGCAGCGTTGGAAGGAACCGAAGGGAGGAGACCCAGTACTTC. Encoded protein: CSVGRNRREETQYF.